The rows below give T cell receptor beta chains drawn from one sample of a study of T cell responses to AZD1222 COVID-19 vaccine. The repertoire was sequenced with immunoSEQ multiplex PCR; TCRdb's copy has only in-frame clones and lacks some. Of about 120,000 clones listed, 90% were seen once; the top ten hold around 6.9%. The sample in question was peripheral blood, obtained on day 0 of AZD1222 vaccination. The receptors derive from an adult in good health. CDR3s leave out the opening cysteine and the closing phenylalanine or tryptophan.

V	J	CDR3
TRBV4-1	TRBJ2-7	ASSQTGLVGEQY
TRBV7-2	TRBJ2-1	ASSLSEGAWNEQF
TRBV5-6	TRBJ1-4	ASSRQAHNEKLF
TRBV12-3/TRBV12-4	TRBJ2-5	ASSKGSRETQY
TRBV2	TRBJ2-1	ASSEMAGGFYNEQF
TRBV6-2/TRBV6-3	TRBJ2-1	ASSRSGSQNEQF
TRBV11-2	TRBJ2-3	ASTPGPGHFY
TRBV7-2	TRBJ2-7	ASSINPRESLIYEQY
TRBV6-2/TRBV6-3	TRBJ1-6	ASSLQGAGNSPLH
TRBV5-5	TRBJ1-2	ASSLSDGYGYT
TRBV11-3	TRBJ2-5	ASSARGLGQQEETQY
TRBV5-4	TRBJ2-7	ASSLGASGTYEQY
TRBV27	TRBJ2-7	ASRREGVYEQY
TRBV27	TRBJ2-3	ASSTPGNTQY
TRBV7-9	TRBJ2-3	ASSVTGIDTQY
TRBV5-5	TRBJ2-5	ASSLGFTHRERGETQY
TRBV4-1	TRBJ1-6	ASSQVEGFSYSPLH
TRBV11-2	TRBJ2-1	ASSLGQTFDEQF
TRBV30	TRBJ2-3	AWNSPGQSTDTQY
TRBV5-4	TRBJ1-2	ASSSAGRSYGYT
TRBV18	TRBJ1-1	ASLDKNTEAF
TRBV6-5	TRBJ2-3	ASSSTGGADTQY
TRBV9	TRBJ1-3	ASSLSVGGSGNTIY
TRBV7-3	TRBJ2-3	ASSRDSTDTQY
TRBV28	TRBJ1-4	ASSSPAAGAREKLF
TRBV9	TRBJ1-3	ASSAGGSSGNTIY
TRBV7-2	TRBJ2-7	ASSADFNRGPLYEQY
TRBV7-9	TRBJ1-4	ASSLQNEKLF
TRBV27	TRBJ2-3	ASSFRTSGPTDTQY
TRBV15	TRBJ2-1	ATSSFRSSYNEQF
TRBV29-1	TRBJ2-5	SVEDLQEQTQY
TRBV7-8	TRBJ2-7	ASSYDRASGSKQY
TRBV2	TRBJ2-3	ASRFGADTQY
TRBV15	TRBJ2-1	ATSRTTIRAGGKDNEQF
TRBV11-2	TRBJ1-4	ASSSSLVDEKLF
TRBV6-6	TRBJ2-2	ASSARTGSNTGELF
TRBV11-3	TRBJ2-5	ASSWGGTQETQY
TRBV4-2	TRBJ2-6	ASSQAGGRTGANVLT
TRBV9	TRBJ2-3	ASSVTSGSTDTQY
TRBV5-1	TRBJ2-3	ASSVQGRTDTQY
TRBV19	TRBJ2-5	ASSIQGQRSQETQY
TRBV27	TRBJ1-4	ASSHSGRGKLF
TRBV10-3	TRBJ2-3	ATTSGSSDTQY
TRBV28	TRBJ2-3	ASSASTDTQY
TRBV7-9	TRBJ2-7	ASSLDGGRLAGGREQY
TRBV2	TRBJ2-5	ASSPAREETQY
TRBV29-1	TRBJ2-4	SVSTGENIQY
TRBV5-1	TRBJ2-5	ASSLVSGGQETQY